A single T cell receptor beta chain is shown here with its context. The antigen remains undetermined. The data derive from a study of STAT5B mutations in CD4+ large granular lymphocyte leukemia. General observations from the study: Over 20% of private leukemic clonotypes occurred rarely in other patients' non-leukemic repertoires.

The CDR3 is 15 amino acids. The germline gives CDR1 SGHTA, CDR2 FQGNSA. V shed 5 bases, J shed 4 bases, and the junction held 9 bases outside the gene matches. Assay used: immunoSEQ multiplex PCR; TCRdb lists only in-frame clones, some missing. The table includes around 31,000 clones, about 71% detected once. This receptor was obtained from a human donor in good health. The chain recombines TRBV7-2 with TRBJ1-2, with 8 positions matching TRBD1. The sequencing input was CD4+ T cells from blood buffy coats. In DNA, the CDR3 is TGTGCCAGCAGCCGACAGGGGACCTCAGGCTATGGCTACACCTTC. Translating gives CASSRQGTSGYGYTF.